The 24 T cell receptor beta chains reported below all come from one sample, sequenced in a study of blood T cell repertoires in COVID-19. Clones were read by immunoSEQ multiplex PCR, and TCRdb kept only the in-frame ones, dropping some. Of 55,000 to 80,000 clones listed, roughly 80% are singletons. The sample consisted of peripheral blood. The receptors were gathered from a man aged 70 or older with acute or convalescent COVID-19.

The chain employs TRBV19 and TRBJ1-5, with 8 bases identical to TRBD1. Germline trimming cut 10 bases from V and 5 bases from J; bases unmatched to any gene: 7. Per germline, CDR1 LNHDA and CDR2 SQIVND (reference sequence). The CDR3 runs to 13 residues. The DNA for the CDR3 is TGTGCCACGAGTGGACAGGGCTATCAGCCCCAGCATTTT. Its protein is CATSGQGYQPQHF.

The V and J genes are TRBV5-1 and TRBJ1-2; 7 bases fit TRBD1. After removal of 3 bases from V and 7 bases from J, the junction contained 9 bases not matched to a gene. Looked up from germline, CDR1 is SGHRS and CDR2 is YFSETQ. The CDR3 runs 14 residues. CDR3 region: CASSSTQGVGGYTF. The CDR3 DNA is TGCGCCAGCAGCTCTACCCAGGGGGTCGGTGGCTACACCTTC.

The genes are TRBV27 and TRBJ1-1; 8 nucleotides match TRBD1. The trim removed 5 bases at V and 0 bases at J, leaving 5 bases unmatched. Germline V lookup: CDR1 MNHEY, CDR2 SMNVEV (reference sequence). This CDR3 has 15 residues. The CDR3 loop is CASSRDRSVNTEAFF. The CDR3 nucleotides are TGTGCCAGCAGTCGGGACAGGTCGGTGAACACTGAAGCTTTCTTT.

CDR3 nucleotide sequence: TGCGCCAGCAGCCACTTAAAAGGGACAGGGGGCGATTACAATGAGCAGTTCTTC. This gives the protein CASSHLKGTGGDYNEQFF. V and J are TRBV4-1 and TRBJ2-1; 12 bases align to TRBD1. Germline V CDR1 and CDR2: MGHRA, YSYEKL. The length of the CDR3 is 18 residues. With 3 bases clipped from V and 4 bases from J, the junction kept 10 bases outside the gene matches.

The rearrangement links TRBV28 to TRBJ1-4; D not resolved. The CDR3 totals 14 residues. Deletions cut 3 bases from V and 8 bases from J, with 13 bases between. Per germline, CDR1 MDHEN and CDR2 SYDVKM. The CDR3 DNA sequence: TGTGCCAGCAGTTTGTCGGGAAAGGGAGAAAAACTGTTTTTT. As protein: CASSLSGKGEKLFF.

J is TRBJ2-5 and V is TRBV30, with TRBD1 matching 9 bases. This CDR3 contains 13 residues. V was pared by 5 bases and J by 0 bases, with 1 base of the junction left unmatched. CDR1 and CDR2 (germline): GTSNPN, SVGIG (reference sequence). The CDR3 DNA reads TGTGCCTGGGGACAGGGGTACCAAGAGACCCAGTACTTC. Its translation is CAWGQGYQETQYF.

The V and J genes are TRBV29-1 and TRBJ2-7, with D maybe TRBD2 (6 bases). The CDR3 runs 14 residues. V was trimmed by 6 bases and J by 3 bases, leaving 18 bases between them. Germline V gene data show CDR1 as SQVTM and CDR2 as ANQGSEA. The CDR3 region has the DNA TGCAGCGTCCAGAGCGGGCGAAACATCTACGAGCAGTACTTC. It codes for CSVQSGRNIYEQYF.

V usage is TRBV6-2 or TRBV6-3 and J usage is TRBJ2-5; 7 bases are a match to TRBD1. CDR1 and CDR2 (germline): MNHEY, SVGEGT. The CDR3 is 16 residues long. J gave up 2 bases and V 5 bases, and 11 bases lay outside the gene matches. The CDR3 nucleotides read TGTGCCAGCAGTAAAGTACTAGGGACAGATCAAGAGACCCAGTACTTC. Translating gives CASSKVLGTDQETQYF.

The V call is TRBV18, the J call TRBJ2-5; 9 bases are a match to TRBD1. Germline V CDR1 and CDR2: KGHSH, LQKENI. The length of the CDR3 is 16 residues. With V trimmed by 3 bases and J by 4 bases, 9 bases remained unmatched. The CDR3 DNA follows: TGTGCCAGCTCACCTCCGGGGAGACAGGGGGGAGAGACCCAGTACTTC. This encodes CASSPPGRQGGETQYF.

DNA for the CDR3: TGTGCCAGTAGTACGCCGGGACAAACGGTTAACCGTGGCTACACCTTC. This codes for CASSTPGQTVNRGYTF. The chain joins TRBV19 to TRBJ1-2, with D possibly TRBD1 on 6 matching bases. In germline, CDR1 is LNHDA, CDR2 SQIVND (reference sequence). The CDR3 length is 16 residues. V lost 4 bases, J lost 7 bases, and 22 bases lay in between.

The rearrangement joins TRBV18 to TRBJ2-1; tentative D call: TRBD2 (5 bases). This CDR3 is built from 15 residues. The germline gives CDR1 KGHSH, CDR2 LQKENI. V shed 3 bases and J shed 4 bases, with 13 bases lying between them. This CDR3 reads CASSPNIRRYNEQFF. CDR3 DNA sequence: TGTGCCAGCTCACCTAATATCAGGAGGTACAATGAGCAGTTCTTC.

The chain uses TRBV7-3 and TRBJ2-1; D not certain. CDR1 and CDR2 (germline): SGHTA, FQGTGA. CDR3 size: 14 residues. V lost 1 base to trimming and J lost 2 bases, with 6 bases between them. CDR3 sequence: CASSLRAAYNEQFF. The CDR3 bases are TGTGCCAGCAGCTTAAGGGCAGCCTACAATGAGCAGTTCTTC. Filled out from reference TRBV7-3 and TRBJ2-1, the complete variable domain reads GAGVSQTPSNKVTEKGKYVELRCDPISGHTALYWYRQSLGQGPEFLIYFQGTGAADDSGLPNDRFFAVRPEGSVSTLKIQRTERGDSAVYLCASSLRAAYNEQFFGPGTRLTVL.

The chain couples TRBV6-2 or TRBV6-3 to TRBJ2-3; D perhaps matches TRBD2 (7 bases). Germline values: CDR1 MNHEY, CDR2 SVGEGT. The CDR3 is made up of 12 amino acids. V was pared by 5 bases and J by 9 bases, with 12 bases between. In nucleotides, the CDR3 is TGTGCCAGCAGTACGGGGGGCCAGACGCAGTATTTT. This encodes CASSTGGQTQYF.

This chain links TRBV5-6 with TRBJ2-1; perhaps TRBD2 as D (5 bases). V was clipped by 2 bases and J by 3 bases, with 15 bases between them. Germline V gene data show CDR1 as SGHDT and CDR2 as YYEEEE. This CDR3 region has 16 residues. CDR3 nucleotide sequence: TGTGCCAGCAGCTTTGGAGGAGGCCAAGTCTACAATGAGCAGTTCTTC. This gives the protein CASSFGGGQVYNEQFF.

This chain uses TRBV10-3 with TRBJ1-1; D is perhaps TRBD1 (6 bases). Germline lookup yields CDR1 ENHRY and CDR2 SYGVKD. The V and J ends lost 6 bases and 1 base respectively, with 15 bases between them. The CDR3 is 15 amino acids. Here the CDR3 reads CAIRDSHRGNTEAFF. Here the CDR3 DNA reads TGTGCCATCAGGGACAGTCACCGGGGGAACACTGAAGCTTTCTTT.

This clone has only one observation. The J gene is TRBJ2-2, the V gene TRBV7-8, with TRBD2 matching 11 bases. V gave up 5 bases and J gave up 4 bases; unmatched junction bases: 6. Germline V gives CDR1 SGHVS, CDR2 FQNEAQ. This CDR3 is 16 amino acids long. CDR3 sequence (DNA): TGTGCCAGCAGCATGCAGACTAGCGGGGTCACCGGGGAGCTGTTTTTT. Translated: CASSMQTSGVTGELFF.

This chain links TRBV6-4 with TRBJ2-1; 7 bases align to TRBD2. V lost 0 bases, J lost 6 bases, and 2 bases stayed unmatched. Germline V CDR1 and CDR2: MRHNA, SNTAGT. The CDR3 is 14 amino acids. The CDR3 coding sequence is TGTGCCAGCAGTGACTCTGCGGGAGCCAATGAGCAGTTCTTC. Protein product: CASSDSAGANEQFF.

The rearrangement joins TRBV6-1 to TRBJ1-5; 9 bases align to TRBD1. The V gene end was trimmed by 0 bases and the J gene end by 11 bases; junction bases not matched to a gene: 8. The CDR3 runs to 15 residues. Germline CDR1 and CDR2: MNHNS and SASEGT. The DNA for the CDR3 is TGTGCCAGCAGTGAAGCGAGGGGACAGGGAAGGTCCCAGCATTTT. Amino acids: CASSEARGQGRSQHF.

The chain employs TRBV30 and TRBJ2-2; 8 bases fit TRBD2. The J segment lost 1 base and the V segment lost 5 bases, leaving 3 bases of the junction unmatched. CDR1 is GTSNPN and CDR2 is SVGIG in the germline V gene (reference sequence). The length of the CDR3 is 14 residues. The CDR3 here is CAWGTSGNTGELFF. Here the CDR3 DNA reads TGTGCCTGGGGAACTAGCGGGAACACCGGGGAGCTGTTTTTT.

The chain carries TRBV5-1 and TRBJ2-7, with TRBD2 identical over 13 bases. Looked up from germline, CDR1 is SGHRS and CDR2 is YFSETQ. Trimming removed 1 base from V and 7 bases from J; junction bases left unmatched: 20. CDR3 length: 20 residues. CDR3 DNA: TGCGCCAGCAGCTTGCTTTGGGCAGGGACTAGCGGGACAACCATGGAAGAGCAGTACTTC. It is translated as CASSLLWAGTSGTTMEEQYF.

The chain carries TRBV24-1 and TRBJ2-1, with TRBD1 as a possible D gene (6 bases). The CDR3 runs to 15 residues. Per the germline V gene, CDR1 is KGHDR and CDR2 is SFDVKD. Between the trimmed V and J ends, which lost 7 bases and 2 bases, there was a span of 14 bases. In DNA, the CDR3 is TGTGCCACCAGCTCTAGGGGGAGTGCCTACAATGAGCAGTTCTTC. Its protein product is CATSSRGSAYNEQFF.

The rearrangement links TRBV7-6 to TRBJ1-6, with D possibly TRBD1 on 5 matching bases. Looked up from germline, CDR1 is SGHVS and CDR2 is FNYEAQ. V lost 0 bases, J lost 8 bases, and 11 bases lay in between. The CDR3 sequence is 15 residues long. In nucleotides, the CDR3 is TGTGCCAGCAGCTTAGCCCGCGACAGTGATTCACCCCTCCACTTT. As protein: CASSLARDSDSPLHF.

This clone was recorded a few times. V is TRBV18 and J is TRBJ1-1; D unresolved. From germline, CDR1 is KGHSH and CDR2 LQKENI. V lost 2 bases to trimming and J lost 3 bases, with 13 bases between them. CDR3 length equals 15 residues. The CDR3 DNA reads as TGTGCCAGCTCACCATATGCGGGGATGGACACTGAAGCTTTCTTT. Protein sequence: CASSPYAGMDTEAFF.

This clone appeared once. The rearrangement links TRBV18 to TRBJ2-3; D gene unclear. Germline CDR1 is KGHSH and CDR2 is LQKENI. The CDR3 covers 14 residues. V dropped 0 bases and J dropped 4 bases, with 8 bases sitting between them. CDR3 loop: CASSPPSLPDTQYF. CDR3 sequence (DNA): TGTGCCAGCTCACCACCCTCTCTTCCAGATACGCAGTATTTT.